This entry concerns a single T cell receptor beta chain. What it binds is unknown. This record belongs to a study of cytomegalovirus exposure and HLA in healthy donors. Study-wide points: When a later analysis was performed, an Asian-associated ancestry cluster reportedly had fewer N-insertions than the roughly 730-donor mean.

It was with 60 Vbeta and 13 Jbeta primers that the PCR ran. Assay used: immunoSEQ multiplex PCR; TCRdb lists only in-frame clones, some missing. The table has around 75,000 clones, approximately 80% seen once. Sequencing used PBMCs. This sequence was found in a man aged 18 to 30 in good health and CMV-seronegative.

The CDR3 region is CASSLGIPGSGGYNEQFF. In DNA form, the CDR3 reads TGTGCCAGCAGCTTAGGGATCCCTGGGAGCGGGGGTTACAATGAGCAGTTCTTC. This sequence joins TRBV11-3 and TRBJ2-1; 8 bases line up with TRBD2. CDR1 is SGHNT, CDR2 YENEEA, per germline. Germline trimming cut 1 base from V and 4 bases from J; bases unmatched to any gene: 12. The CDR3 sequence is 18 residues long. The full variable domain, in which reference TRBV11-3 and TRBJ2-1 provide the parts outside the CDR3, is EAGVVQSPRYKIIEKKQPVAFWCNPISGHNTLYWYLQNLGQGPELLIRYENEEAVDDSQLPKDRFSAERLKGVDSTLKIQPAELGDSAVYLCASSLGIPGSGGYNEQFFGPGTRLTVL.